The rows below give T cell receptor beta chains drawn from one sample of a study of radiation and T cells in renal cell carcinoma. Measured with immunoSEQ multiplex PCR; TCRdb has only the in-frame clones, and not every one. The sample carries about 130,000 clones, 81% recorded once. Sequenced material: blood, taken from a patient whose treatment included radiotherapy and nephrectomy. The source is a man over 45 with renal cell carcinoma. Each CDR3 is given with its conserved first and last residue. Each record gives: clone size, J gene, V gene, D gene, CDR3 protein, CDR3 DNA. D genes are given only for firm matches. Expanded clones get a size class; other rows say once, few or many, or leave the size out.

abundance: -
j_gene: TRBJ2-7
v_gene: TRBV30
d_gene: -
CDR3aa: CAWSSPNYEQYF
CDR3nt: TGTGCCTGGAGCTCCCCCAACTACGAGCAGTACTTC

abundance: -
j_gene: TRBJ2-7
v_gene: TRBV5-8
d_gene: TRBD2
CDR3aa: CASSFLSSGTKDEQYF
CDR3nt: TGTGCCAGCAGCTTTCTCAGTAGCGGGACGAAGGACGAGCAGTACTTC

abundance: -
j_gene: TRBJ1-5
v_gene: TRBV27
d_gene: -
CDR3aa: CASSPRQANQPQHF
CDR3nt: TGTGCCAGCAGTCCCAGACAGGCAAATCAGCCCCAGCATTTT

abundance: few
j_gene: TRBJ1-3
v_gene: TRBV19
d_gene: -
CDR3aa: CASSSQLGVSGNTIYF
CDR3nt: TGTGCCAGTAGCTCTCAACTTGGAGTCTCTGGAAACACCATATATTTT

abundance: once
j_gene: TRBJ1-5
v_gene: TRBV2
d_gene: -
CDR3aa: CASSESTEDQPQHF
CDR3nt: TGTGCCAGCAGTGAATCGACGGAGGATCAGCCCCAGCATTTT

abundance: few
j_gene: TRBJ1-5
v_gene: TRBV15
d_gene: -
CDR3aa: CATSSPEDLRGNQPQHF
CDR3nt: TGTGCCACCAGCAGCCCAGAGGATCTTCGCGGCAATCAGCCCCAGCATTTT

abundance: -
j_gene: TRBJ1-1
v_gene: TRBV6-1
d_gene: TRBD1
CDR3aa: CASSGQGARTEAFF
CDR3nt: TGTGCCAGCAGTGGACAGGGGGCGCGGACTGAAGCTTTCTTT

abundance: -
j_gene: TRBJ2-3
v_gene: TRBV29-1
d_gene: -
CDR3aa: CSVVGTDTQYF
CDR3nt: TGCAGCGTGGTCGGGACAGATACGCAGTATTTT

abundance: -
j_gene: TRBJ2-7
v_gene: TRBV20-1
d_gene: TRBD1
CDR3aa: CSAPRGYEQYF
CDR3nt: TGCAGTGCACCCAGGGGGTACGAGCAGTACTTC

abundance: -
j_gene: TRBJ2-7
v_gene: TRBV6-6
d_gene: -
CDR3aa: CASSYTSGSFPYEQYF
CDR3nt: TGTGCCAGCAGTTACACATCCGGGTCTTTTCCCTACGAGCAGTACTTC

abundance: -
j_gene: TRBJ2-7
v_gene: TRBV11-2
d_gene: -
CDR3aa: CASSLSQNYEQYF
CDR3nt: TGTGCCAGCAGCTTAAGTCAGAACTACGAGCAGTACTTC

abundance: -
j_gene: TRBJ2-2
v_gene: TRBV2
d_gene: -
CDR3aa: CASREDTNTGELFF
CDR3nt: TGTGCCAGCCGGGAAGACACGAACACCGGGGAGCTGTTTTTT

abundance: -
j_gene: TRBJ2-5
v_gene: TRBV10-1
d_gene: -
CDR3aa: CASSEFRGAGETQYF
CDR3nt: TGCGCCAGCAGTGAATTTCGGGGGGCAGGGGAGACCCAGTACTTC

abundance: -
j_gene: TRBJ2-5
v_gene: TRBV29-1
d_gene: TRBD2
CDR3aa: CSVASGSGTQYF
CDR3nt: TGCAGCGTTGCCAGCGGGAGTGGGACCCAGTACTTC

abundance: -
j_gene: TRBJ2-6
v_gene: TRBV2
d_gene: -
CDR3aa: CASRRAGISGANVLTF
CDR3nt: TGTGCCAGCAGGAGGGCGGGGATAAGTGGGGCCAACGTCCTGACTTTC

abundance: -
j_gene: TRBJ1-4
v_gene: TRBV27
d_gene: -
CDR3aa: CASSRGRFGEKLFF
CDR3nt: TGTGCCAGCAGTAGGGGACGATTCGGTGAAAAACTGTTTTTT

abundance: -
j_gene: TRBJ2-2
v_gene: TRBV18
d_gene: -
CDR3aa: CASSRDQNTGELFF
CDR3nt: TGTGCCAGCTCACGGGACCAAAACACCGGGGAGCTGTTTTTT

abundance: -
j_gene: TRBJ1-2
v_gene: TRBV29-1
d_gene: -
CDR3aa: CSASQNFGYTF
CDR3nt: TGCAGCGCGTCCCAGAACTTCGGCTACACCTTC

abundance: -
j_gene: TRBJ2-7
v_gene: TRBV28
d_gene: -
CDR3aa: CASSPPFGVSHEQYF
CDR3nt: TGTGCCAGCAGTCCACCCTTCGGGGTTTCCCACGAGCAGTACTTC

abundance: -
j_gene: TRBJ2-7
v_gene: TRBV6-1
d_gene: TRBD2
CDR3aa: CASRVLAEGYEQYF
CDR3nt: TGTGCCAGCAGGGTACTAGCGGAGGGCTACGAGCAGTACTTC

abundance: -
j_gene: TRBJ1-1
v_gene: TRBV7-3
d_gene: -
CDR3aa: CASSAQGNTEAFF
CDR3nt: TGTGCCAGCAGCGCACAGGGGAACACTGAAGCTTTCTTT

abundance: -
j_gene: TRBJ2-7
v_gene: TRBV5-1
d_gene: TRBD1
CDR3aa: CASSVPRGTYEQYF
CDR3nt: TGCGCCAGCAGCGTTCCCAGGGGGACCTACGAGCAGTACTTC

abundance: few
j_gene: TRBJ1-1
v_gene: TRBV7-8
d_gene: -
CDR3aa: CASSLQGTANTEAFF
CDR3nt: TGTGCCAGCAGCTTACAAGGGACCGCCAACACTGAAGCTTTCTTT

abundance: -
j_gene: TRBJ2-3
v_gene: TRBV10-3
d_gene: -
CDR3aa: CAISEELATDTQYF
CDR3nt: TGTGCCATCAGTGAGGAGCTAGCAACAGATACGCAGTATTTT

abundance: -
j_gene: TRBJ2-3
v_gene: TRBV4-1
d_gene: -
CDR3aa: CASSPNPGRGTDTQYF
CDR3nt: TGCGCCAGCAGTCCAAATCCCGGGAGAGGGACAGATACGCAGTATTTT

abundance: -
j_gene: TRBJ2-5
v_gene: TRBV29-1
d_gene: TRBD2
CDR3aa: CSVDRGTSGEPGGETQYF
CDR3nt: TGCAGCGTTGACCGAGGGACTAGCGGAGAGCCGGGGGGAGAGACCCAGTACTTC

abundance: many
j_gene: TRBJ1-3
v_gene: TRBV6-1
d_gene: -
CDR3aa: CASSEMLQVGTGNTIYF
CDR3nt: TGTGCCAGCAGTGAAATGCTCCAGGTCGGTACGGGAAACACCATATATTTT

abundance: -
j_gene: TRBJ1-1
v_gene: TRBV5-1
d_gene: -
CDR3aa: CASRIQSGTEAFF
CDR3nt: TGCGCCAGCAGGATACAGTCAGGCACTGAAGCTTTCTTT

abundance: -
j_gene: TRBJ1-5
v_gene: TRBV5-1
d_gene: -
CDR3aa: CASSLEAGNNQPQHF
CDR3nt: TGCGCCAGCAGCTTGGAGGCCGGGAACAATCAGCCCCAGCATTTT

abundance: -
j_gene: TRBJ2-3
v_gene: TRBV30
d_gene: -
CDR3aa: CAWSPDRTQYF
CDR3nt: TGTGCCTGGAGTCCGGACCGTACGCAGTATTTT

abundance: -
j_gene: TRBJ2-5
v_gene: TRBV7-7
d_gene: TRBD2
CDR3aa: CASSLGGGGAWETQYF
CDR3nt: TGTGCTAGCAGCTTAGGAGGCGGGGGGGCATGGGAGACCCAGTACTTC

abundance: -
j_gene: TRBJ2-7
v_gene: TRBV6-5
d_gene: TRBD1
CDR3aa: CASSSAGQGIYEQYF
CDR3nt: TGTGCCAGCAGTTCTGCGGGACAGGGGATCTACGAGCAGTACTTC

abundance: -
j_gene: TRBJ2-1
v_gene: TRBV7-9
d_gene: TRBD1
CDR3aa: CASSPRQGAPYNEQFF
CDR3nt: TGTGCCAGCAGCCCAAGACAGGGGGCGCCATACAATGAGCAGTTCTTC

abundance: once
j_gene: TRBJ2-2
v_gene: TRBV7-3
d_gene: -
CDR3aa: CASSLGLGDTGELFF
CDR3nt: TGTGCCAGCAGCTTAGGGTTGGGTGATACTGGGGAGCTGTTTTTT

abundance: -
j_gene: TRBJ1-1
v_gene: TRBV10-2
d_gene: -
CDR3aa: CASRVDVGRLEAFF
CDR3nt: TGCGCCAGCAGAGTGGACGTTGGACGACTAGAAGCTTTCTTT